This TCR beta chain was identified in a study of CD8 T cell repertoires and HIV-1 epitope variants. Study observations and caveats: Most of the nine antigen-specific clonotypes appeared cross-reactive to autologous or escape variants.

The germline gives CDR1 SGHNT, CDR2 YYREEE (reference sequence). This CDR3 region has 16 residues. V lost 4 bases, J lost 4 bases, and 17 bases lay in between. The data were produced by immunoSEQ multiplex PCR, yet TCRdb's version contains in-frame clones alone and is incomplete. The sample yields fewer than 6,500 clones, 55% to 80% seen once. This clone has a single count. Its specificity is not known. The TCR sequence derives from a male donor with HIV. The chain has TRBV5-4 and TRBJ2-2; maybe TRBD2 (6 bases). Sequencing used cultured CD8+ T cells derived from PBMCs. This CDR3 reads CASSPGRAGSTGELFF. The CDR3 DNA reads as TGTGCCAGCAGCCCAGGGCGCGCGGGGAGCACCGGGGAGCTGTTTTTT.